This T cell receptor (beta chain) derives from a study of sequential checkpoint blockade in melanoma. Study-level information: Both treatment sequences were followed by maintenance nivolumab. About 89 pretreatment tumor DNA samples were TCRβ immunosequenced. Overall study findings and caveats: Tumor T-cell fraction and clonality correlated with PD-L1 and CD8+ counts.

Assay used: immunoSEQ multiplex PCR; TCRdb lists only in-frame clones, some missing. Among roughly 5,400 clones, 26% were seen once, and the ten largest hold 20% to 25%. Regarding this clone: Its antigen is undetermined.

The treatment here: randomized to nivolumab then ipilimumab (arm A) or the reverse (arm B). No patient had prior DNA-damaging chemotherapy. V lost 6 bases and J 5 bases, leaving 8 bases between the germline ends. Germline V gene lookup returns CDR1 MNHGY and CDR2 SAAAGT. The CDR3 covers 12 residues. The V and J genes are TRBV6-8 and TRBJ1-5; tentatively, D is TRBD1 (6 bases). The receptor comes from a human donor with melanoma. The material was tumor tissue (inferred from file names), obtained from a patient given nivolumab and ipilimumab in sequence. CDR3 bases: TGTGCCAGCAGACGACAGGATCAGCCCCAGCATTTT. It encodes CASRRQDQPQHF.